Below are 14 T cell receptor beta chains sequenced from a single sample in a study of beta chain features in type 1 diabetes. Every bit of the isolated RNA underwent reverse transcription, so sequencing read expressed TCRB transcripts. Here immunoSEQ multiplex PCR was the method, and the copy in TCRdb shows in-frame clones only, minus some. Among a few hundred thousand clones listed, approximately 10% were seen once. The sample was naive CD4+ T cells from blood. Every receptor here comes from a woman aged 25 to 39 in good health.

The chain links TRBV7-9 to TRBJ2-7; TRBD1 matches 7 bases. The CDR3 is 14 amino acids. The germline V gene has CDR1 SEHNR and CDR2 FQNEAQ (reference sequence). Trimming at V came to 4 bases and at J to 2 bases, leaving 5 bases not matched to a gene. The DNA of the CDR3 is TGTGCCAGCAGCTCGAGGACAGGAACCTACGAGCAGTACTTC. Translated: CASSSRTGTYEQYF.

The CDR3 sequence is CASSFPSGGGYNEQFF. The CDR3 coding sequence is TGTGCCAGCAGTTTTCCCTCGGGAGGAGGGTACAATGAGCAGTTCTTC. The chain carries TRBV28 and TRBJ2-1, with TRBD2 matching over 7 bases. In germline, CDR1 is MDHEN, CDR2 SYDVKM. Trimming cost V 3 bases and J 4 bases; bases outside gene matches: 9. The CDR3 runs 16 residues.

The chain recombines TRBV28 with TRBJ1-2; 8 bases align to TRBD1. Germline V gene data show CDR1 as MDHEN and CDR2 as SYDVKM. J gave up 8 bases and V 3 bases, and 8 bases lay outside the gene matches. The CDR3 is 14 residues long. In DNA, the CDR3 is TGTGCCAGCAGTTTCGGTGGACAGGGTCGAGGCTACACCTTC. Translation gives CASSFGGQGRGYTF.

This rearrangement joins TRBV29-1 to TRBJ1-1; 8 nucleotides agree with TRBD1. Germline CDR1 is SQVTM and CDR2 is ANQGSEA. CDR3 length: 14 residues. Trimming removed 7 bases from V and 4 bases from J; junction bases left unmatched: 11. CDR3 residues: CSGHRTGRSTEAFF. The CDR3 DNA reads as TGCAGCGGTCACCGGACAGGGCGGAGCACTGAAGCTTTCTTT.

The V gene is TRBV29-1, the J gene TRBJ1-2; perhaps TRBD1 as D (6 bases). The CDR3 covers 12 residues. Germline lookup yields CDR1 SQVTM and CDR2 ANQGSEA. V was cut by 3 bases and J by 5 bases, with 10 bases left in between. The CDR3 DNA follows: TGCAGCGTTGATATTACAGGGTATGGCTACACCTTC. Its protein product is CSVDITGYGYTF.

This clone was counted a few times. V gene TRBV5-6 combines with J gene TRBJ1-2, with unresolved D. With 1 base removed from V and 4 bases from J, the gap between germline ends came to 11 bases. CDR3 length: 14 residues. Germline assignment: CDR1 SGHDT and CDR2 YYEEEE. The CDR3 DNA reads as TGTGCCAGCAGCTTGTCCAGGTTAGGCTATGGCTACACCTTC. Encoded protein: CASSLSRLGYGYTF.

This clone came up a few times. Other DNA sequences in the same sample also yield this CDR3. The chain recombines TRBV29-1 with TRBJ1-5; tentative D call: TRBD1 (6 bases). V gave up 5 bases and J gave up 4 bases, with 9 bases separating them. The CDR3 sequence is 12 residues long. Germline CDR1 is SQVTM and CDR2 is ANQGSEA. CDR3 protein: CSVRDRNQPQHF. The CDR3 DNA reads TGCAGCGTTCGCGACAGGAATCAGCCCCAGCATTTT.

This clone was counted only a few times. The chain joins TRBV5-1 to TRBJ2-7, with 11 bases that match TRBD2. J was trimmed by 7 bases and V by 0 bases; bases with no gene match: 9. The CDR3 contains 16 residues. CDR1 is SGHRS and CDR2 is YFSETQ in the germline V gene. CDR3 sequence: CASSLGTSGWSREQYF. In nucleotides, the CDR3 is TGCGCCAGCAGCTTGGGGACTAGCGGGTGGTCGAGGGAGCAGTACTTC.

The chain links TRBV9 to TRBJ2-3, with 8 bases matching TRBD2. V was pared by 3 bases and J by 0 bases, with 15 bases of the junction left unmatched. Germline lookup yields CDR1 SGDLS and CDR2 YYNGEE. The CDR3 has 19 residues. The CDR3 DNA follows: TGTGCCAGCAGCGCTCCAGCGCGAGCGGGAGCATATAGCACAGATACGCAGTATTTT. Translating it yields CASSAPARAGAYSTDTQYF.

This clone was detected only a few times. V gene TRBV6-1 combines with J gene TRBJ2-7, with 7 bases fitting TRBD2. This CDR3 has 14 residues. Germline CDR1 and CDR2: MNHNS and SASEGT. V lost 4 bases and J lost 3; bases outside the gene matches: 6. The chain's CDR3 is CASSVTSAHYEQYF. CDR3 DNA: TGTGCCAGCAGTGTCACTAGCGCTCACTACGAGCAGTACTTC.

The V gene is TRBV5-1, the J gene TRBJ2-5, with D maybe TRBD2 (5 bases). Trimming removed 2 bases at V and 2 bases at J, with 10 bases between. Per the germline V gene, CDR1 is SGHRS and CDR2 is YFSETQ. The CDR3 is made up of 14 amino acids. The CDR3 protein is CASSFSGEQETQYF. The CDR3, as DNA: TGCGCCAGCAGCTTCAGCGGAGAACAAGAGACCCAGTACTTC.

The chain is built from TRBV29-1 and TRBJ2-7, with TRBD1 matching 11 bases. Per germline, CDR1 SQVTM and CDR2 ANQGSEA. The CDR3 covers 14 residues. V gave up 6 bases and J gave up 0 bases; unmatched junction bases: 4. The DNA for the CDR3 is TGCAGCGTAACGGGACAGGGGGGCTCCTACGAGCAGTACTTC. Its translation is CSVTGQGGSYEQYF.

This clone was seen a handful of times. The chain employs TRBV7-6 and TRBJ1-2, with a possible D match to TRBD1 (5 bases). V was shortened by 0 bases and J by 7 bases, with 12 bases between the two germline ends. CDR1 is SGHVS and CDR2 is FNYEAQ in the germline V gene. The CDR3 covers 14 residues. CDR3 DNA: TGTGCCAGCAGCTTAGCGCTGGGGGGATCTGGCTACACCTTC. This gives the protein CASSLALGGSGYTF.

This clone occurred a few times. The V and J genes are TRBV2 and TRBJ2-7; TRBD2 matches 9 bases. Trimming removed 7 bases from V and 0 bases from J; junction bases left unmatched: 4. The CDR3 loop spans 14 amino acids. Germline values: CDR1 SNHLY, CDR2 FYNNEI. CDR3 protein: CASTPSGASYEQYF. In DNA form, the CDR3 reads TGTGCCAGCACCCCTAGCGGGGCCTCCTACGAGCAGTACTTC.